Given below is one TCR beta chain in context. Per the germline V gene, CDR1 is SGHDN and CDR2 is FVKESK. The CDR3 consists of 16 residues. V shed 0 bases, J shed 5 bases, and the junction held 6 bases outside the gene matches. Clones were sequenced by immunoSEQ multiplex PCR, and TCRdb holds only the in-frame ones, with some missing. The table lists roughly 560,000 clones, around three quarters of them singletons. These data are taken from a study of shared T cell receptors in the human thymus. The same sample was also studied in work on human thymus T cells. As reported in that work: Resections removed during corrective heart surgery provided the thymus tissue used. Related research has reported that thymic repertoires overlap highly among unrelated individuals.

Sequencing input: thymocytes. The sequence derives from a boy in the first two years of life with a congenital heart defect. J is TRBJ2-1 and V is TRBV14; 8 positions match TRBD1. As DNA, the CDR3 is TGTGCCAGCAGCCAAGATTCCCGGACAGGGAACAATGAGCAGTTCTTC. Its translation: CASSQDSRTGNNEQFF. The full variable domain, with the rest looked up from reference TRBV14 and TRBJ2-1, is EAGVTQFPSHSVIEKGQTVTLRCDPISGHDNLYWYRRVMGKEIKFLLHFVKESKQDESGMPNNRFLAERTGGTYSTLKVQPAELEDSGVYFCASSQDSRTGNNEQFFGPGTRLTVL.